These 14 T cell receptor beta chains were sequenced from one sample in a study of cytotoxic CD8 clonotypes in ibrutinib-treated CLL. Clones were read by immunoSEQ multiplex PCR, and TCRdb kept only the in-frame ones, dropping some. The table shows 60,000 to 70,000 clones, with approximately 54% occurring only once. This specimen was PBMCs, taken after 12 months of ibrutinib treatment. The receptors here all came from a human donor with chronic lymphocytic leukemia.

This chain uses TRBV28 with TRBJ2-1, with D perhaps matching TRBD1 (6 bases). Germline V CDR1 and CDR2: MDHEN, SYDVKM. V lost 2 bases, J lost 4 bases, and 12 bases lay in between. The CDR3 is made up of 15 amino acids. The CDR3, as DNA: TGTGCCAGCAGTTTACTGCGACAGGAGTACAATGAGCAGTTCTTC. As protein: CASSLLRQEYNEQFF.

The chain carries TRBV18 and TRBJ1-2; 8 nucleotides agree with TRBD1. Germline trimming cut 6 bases from V and 7 bases from J; bases unmatched to any gene: 4. The germline V gene encodes CDR1 KGHSH and CDR2 LQKENI. This CDR3 has 12 residues. CDR3 DNA sequence: TGTGCCAGCTCTCCAGGGGGCGGTGGCTACACCTTC. Residues: CASSPGGGGYTF.

This clone showed up just a few times. This sequence joins TRBV6-1 and TRBJ1-5; TRBD1 matches 7 bases. From germline, CDR1 is MNHNS and CDR2 SASEGT. The CDR3 covers 16 residues. Trimming took 2 bases from V and 4 from J; bases not matched to a gene: 8. The CDR3 loop reads CASSESLDRSNQPQHF. CDR3 DNA: TGTGCCAGCAGTGAATCCCTGGACAGGTCAAATCAGCCCCAGCATTTT.

V gene TRBV6-6 combines with J gene TRBJ1-3; tentative D call: TRBD1 (6 bases). In germline, CDR1 is MNHNY, CDR2 SVGAGI (reference sequence). The germline V and J ends were trimmed by 6 bases and 7 bases, with 10 bases remaining between them. The CDR3 is made up of 12 amino acids. CDR3 in amino acids: CASRTGLNTIYF. DNA of the CDR3: TGTGCCAGCAGAACAGGGTTGAACACCATATATTTT.

This chain links TRBV21-1 with TRBJ2-5; the table names TRBD2, a call not compared with the DNA. TRBV21-1 is tagged as a pseudogene. This CDR3 has 13 amino acids. The CDR3 loop reads CASSKVLSETQYF. The CDR3 nucleotides are TGTGCCAGCAGCAAAGTGCTATCAGAGACCCAGTACTTC.

This chain connects TRBV19 to TRBJ2-5, with 8 bases fitting TRBD1. Trimming at V came to 3 bases and at J to 5 bases, leaving 8 bases not matched to a gene. There are 15 residues in the CDR3. Germline V gene lookup returns CDR1 LNHDA and CDR2 SQIVND (reference sequence). CDR3 region: CASSMGQGAAETQYF. CDR3 DNA: TGTGCCAGTAGTATGGGCCAGGGGGCGGCGGAGACCCAGTACTTC.

This clone was observed a few times. This chain uses TRBV28 with TRBJ1-1, with D hard to call. Germline CDR1 MDHEN, CDR2 SYDVKM. The CDR3 contains 15 residues. V gave up 3 bases and J gave up 4 bases, with 15 bases separating them. The CDR3 DNA sequence: TGTGCCAGCAGTTTGCGGAGGACGATCGGCACTGAAGCTTTCTTT. Protein sequence: CASSLRRTIGTEAFF.

The genes are TRBV11-1 and TRBJ2-7; D is unclear. There are 14 residues in the CDR3. Germline loops: CDR1 SGHAT, CDR2 FQDESV (reference sequence). V dropped 3 bases and J dropped 0 bases, with 9 bases sitting between them. CDR3 residues: CASSFGGPSYEQYV. The DNA of the CDR3 is TGTGCCAGCAGCTTCGGCGGTCCCTCCTACGAGCAGTACGTC.

Worth noting for this clone: One end of the junction is discordant with germline, which a read error may explain. Here the CDR3 reads CASSSLGQYVQYF. CDR3 bases: TGCGCCAGCAGCTCCCTAGGACAGTACGTGCAGTACTTC. The chain couples TRBV5-1 to TRBJ2-7; the D gene is possibly TRBD1 (6 bases). Germline CDR1 SGHRS, CDR2 YFSETQ. The CDR3 consists of 13 residues.

The V gene is TRBV6-5, the J gene TRBJ1-4; D gene unclear. Trimming removed 1 base at V and 4 bases at J, with 7 bases between. Germline assignment: CDR1 MNHEY and CDR2 SVGAGI. This CDR3 comprises 14 residues. DNA for the CDR3: TGTGCCAGCAGTTACTACAGCTTTAATGAAAAACTGTTTTTT. It specifies CASSYYSFNEKLFF.

This chain links TRBV7-6 with TRBJ2-3; maybe TRBD2 (6 bases). The CDR3 is made up of 15 amino acids. Trimming left V 2 bases short and J 3 bases short, with 12 bases between. The germline V gene encodes CDR1 SGHVS and CDR2 FNYEAQ. The CDR3 sequence: CASSLIRAGTDTQYF. The CDR3 DNA follows: TGTGCCAGCAGCTTAATCAGGGCGGGGACAGATACGCAGTATTTT.

The V call is TRBV7-9, the J call TRBJ1-4; a weak D match, TRBD1 (6 bases). Germline loops: CDR1 SEHNR, CDR2 FQNEAQ (reference sequence). The length of the CDR3 is 14 residues. Trimming removed 3 bases at V and 8 bases at J, with 13 bases between. The CDR3 spells CASSFQGFREKLFF. In nucleotides, the CDR3 is TGTGCCAGCAGCTTCCAGGGGTTTCGGGAAAAACTGTTTTTT.

This rearrangement joins TRBV5-1 to TRBJ2-7; tentative D call: TRBD1 (6 bases). The CDR3 runs to 14 residues. Trimming removed 4 bases at V and 3 bases at J, with 14 bases between. CDR1 is SGHRS and CDR2 is YFSETQ in the germline V gene. The CDR3 sequence: CASSPAVGGYEQYF. DNA of the CDR3: TGCGCCAGCAGCCCCGCGGTAGGGGGCTACGAGCAGTACTTC.

V gene TRBV7-9 combines with J gene TRBJ2-1, with 9 bases that match TRBD2. This CDR3 contains 16 residues. Germline-derived CDR1 and CDR2 are SEHNR and FQNEAQ (reference sequence). The junction had 11 bases not matched to a gene; V was cut back by 6 bases and J by 5 bases. CDR3 region: CASRAGTSPGNNEQFF. DNA for the CDR3: TGTGCCAGCAGAGCCGGGACTAGCCCCGGGAACAATGAGCAGTTCTTC.